A selection of T cell receptor beta chains follows, all from one sample in a study of blood T cells in healthy people across ages. TCRdb re-called the 5' RACE reads through MiXCR, storing one row per CDR3 protein. The table records around 1.5 million distinct CDR3 sequences, roughly 60% of them present only once. Sequenced sample: blood. The source is a man in his late teens or twenties in good health. CDR3s include the opening cysteine and the closing phenylalanine or tryptophan. D genes are given only for firm matches. A row's size may be missing; if present it is once, few, many or a size class.

D gene: NA
V gene: TRBV12-5
J gene: TRBJ1-4
clone size: NA
CDR3 protein: CASGFGAFGEKLFF
CDR3 DNA: TGTGCTAGTGGTTTCGGAGCGTTTGGGGAAAAACTGTTTTTT

D gene: NA
V gene: TRBV28
J gene: TRBJ2-7
clone size: few
CDR3 protein: CASSRTRGRGMDEQYF
CDR3 DNA: TGTGCCAGCAGCCGAACCCGGGGCAGGGGTATGGACGAGCAGTACTTC

D gene: TRBD1
V gene: TRBV4-3
J gene: TRBJ2-1
clone size: few
CDR3 protein: CASSQDLGQSFGHEQFF
CDR3 DNA: TGCGCCAGCAGCCAAGATCTGGGACAGTCGTTTGGGCATGAGCAGTTCTTC

D gene: TRBD2
V gene: TRBV29-1
J gene: TRBJ2-3
clone size: NA
CDR3 protein: CSVADGRRDTQYF
CDR3 DNA: TGCAGCGTTGCGGACGGGAGGCGAGATACGCAGTATTTT

D gene: TRBD2
V gene: TRBV4-1
J gene: TRBJ2-3
clone size: NA
CDR3 protein: CASSQEQRGFDTQYF
CDR3 DNA: TGCGCCAGCAGCCAAGAGCAGCGGGGTTTCGATACGCAGTATTTT

D gene: NA
V gene: TRBV11-2
J gene: TRBJ2-5
clone size: NA
CDR3 protein: CASSFGEQGQETQYF
CDR3 DNA: TGTGCCAGCAGCTTCGGGGAACAAGGTCAAGAGACCCAGTACTTC

D gene: TRBD1
V gene: TRBV4-1
J gene: TRBJ2-7
clone size: NA
CDR3 protein: CASSQEMDRGYEQYF
CDR3 DNA: TGCGCCAGCAGCCAAGAAATGGACAGGGGCTACGAGCAGTACTTC

D gene: TRBD2
V gene: TRBV20-1
J gene: TRBJ2-7
clone size: NA
CDR3 protein: CSAIARDYSYEQYF
CDR3 DNA: TGCAGTGCTATTGCTCGGGACTACTCCTACGAGCAGTACTTC

D gene: NA
V gene: TRBV9
J gene: TRBJ2-5
clone size: NA
CDR3 protein: CASSDDLPGTQYF
CDR3 DNA: TGTGCCAGCAGCGACGACCTTCCGGGGACCCAGTACTTC

D gene: TRBD1
V gene: TRBV12-3/TRBV12-4
J gene: TRBJ2-1
clone size: few
CDR3 protein: CASSWSPGQGANEQFF
CDR3 DNA: TGTGCCAGCAGTTGGTCCCCGGGACAGGGGGCGAATGAGCAGTTCTTC

D gene: NA
V gene: TRBV6-1
J gene: TRBJ2-5
clone size: NA
CDR3 protein: CASTVFEETQYF
CDR3 DNA: TGTGCCAGCACAGTATTCGAAGAGACCCAGTACTTC

D gene: TRBD1
V gene: TRBV5-1
J gene: TRBJ2-7
clone size: NA
CDR3 protein: CASSKGQLSYEQYF
CDR3 DNA: TGCGCCAGCAGCAAGGGACAGCTCTCCTACGAGCAGTACTTC

D gene: NA
V gene: TRBV7-2
J gene: TRBJ1-2
clone size: NA
CDR3 protein: CASSPILGAAGEGYTF
CDR3 DNA: TGTGCCAGCAGCCCCATATTAGGTGCAGCGGGGGAAGGCTACACCTTC

D gene: TRBD1
V gene: TRBV20-1
J gene: TRBJ2-7
clone size: many
CDR3 protein: CSAWPGQGAYEQYF
CDR3 DNA: TGCAGTGCTTGGCCGGGACAGGGGGCCTACGAGCAGTACTTC

D gene: TRBD2
V gene: TRBV15
J gene: TRBJ2-1
clone size: few
CDR3 protein: CATSRELAGSNEQFF
CDR3 DNA: TGTGCCACCAGCAGAGAACTAGCGGGTAGCAATGAGCAGTTCTTC

D gene: NA
V gene: TRBV28
J gene: TRBJ2-7
clone size: NA
CDR3 protein: CASSPAGDGYYEQYF
CDR3 DNA: TGTGCCAGCAGTCCCGCCGGGGACGGGTACTACGAGCAGTACTTC

D gene: NA
V gene: TRBV12-3/TRBV12-4
J gene: TRBJ2-5
clone size: once
CDR3 protein: CASSVSRMRTQYF
CDR3 DNA: TGTGCCAGCAGTGTTTCTCGCATGAGGACCCAGTACTTC

D gene: TRBD1
V gene: TRBV20-1
J gene: TRBJ2-3
clone size: few
CDR3 protein: CSARDSDRETDTQYF
CDR3 DNA: TGCAGTGCTAGAGATAGCGACAGGGAGACAGATACGCAGTATTTT

D gene: NA
V gene: TRBV7-2
J gene: TRBJ2-1
clone size: NA
CDR3 protein: CASSPGSLNEQFF
CDR3 DNA: TGTGCCAGCAGCCCCGGGTCCCTAAATGAGCAGTTCTTC

D gene: NA
V gene: TRBV6-5
J gene: TRBJ2-7
clone size: NA
CDR3 protein: CASSGRSLTGQYF
CDR3 DNA: TGTGCCAGCTCGGGACGCTCTCTGACGGGGCAGTACTTC

D gene: NA
V gene: TRBV3-1
J gene: TRBJ1-2
clone size: NA
CDR3 protein: CASSQDLGVTYGYTF
CDR3 DNA: TGTGCCAGCAGCCAAGATCTTGGAGTTACCTATGGCTACACCTTC

D gene: TRBD2
V gene: TRBV27
J gene: TRBJ2-1
clone size: few
CDR3 protein: CASSLWTSYNEQFF
CDR3 DNA: TGTGCCAGCAGTTTATGGACTAGCTACAATGAGCAGTTCTTC

D gene: NA
V gene: TRBV5-1
J gene: TRBJ1-1
clone size: NA
CDR3 protein: CASSLMFGDGNTEAFF
CDR3 DNA: TGCGCCAGCAGCTTGATGTTCGGGGACGGGAACACTGAAGCTTTCTTT

D gene: NA
V gene: TRBV7-9
J gene: TRBJ1-6
clone size: NA
CDR3 protein: CASSPDSYYNSPLHF
CDR3 DNA: TGTGCCAGCAGCCCGGACAGTTATTATAATTCACCCCTCCACTTT

D gene: TRBD1
V gene: TRBV7-2
J gene: TRBJ2-1
clone size: NA
CDR3 protein: CASSRGRGRNEQFF
CDR3 DNA: TGTGCCAGCAGCCGAGGCAGGGGGCGGAATGAGCAGTTCTTC

D gene: TRBD2
V gene: TRBV12-3/TRBV12-4
J gene: TRBJ2-3
clone size: few
CDR3 protein: CASSPHYSAGATDTQYF
CDR3 DNA: TGTGCCAGCAGTCCCCACTATTCAGCGGGAGCAACAGATACGCAGTATTTT

D gene: TRBD2
V gene: TRBV20-1
J gene: TRBJ2-5
clone size: NA
CDR3 protein: CSARDTAGGYQETQYF
CDR3 DNA: TGCAGTGCTAGAGATACCGCGGGGGGTTACCAAGAGACCCAGTACTTC

D gene: NA
V gene: TRBV27
J gene: TRBJ2-5
clone size: NA
CDR3 protein: CASSGSVQETQYF
CDR3 DNA: TGTGCCAGCAGTGGGTCCGTCCAAGAGACCCAGTACTTC

D gene: TRBD2
V gene: TRBV28
J gene: TRBJ2-7
clone size: NA
CDR3 protein: CATEGEGTYEQYF
CDR3 DNA: TGTGCCACTGAAGGGGAGGGTACCTACGAGCAGTACTTC

D gene: NA
V gene: TRBV7-2
J gene: TRBJ1-2
clone size: once
CDR3 protein: CASSLGFSSGYTF
CDR3 DNA: TGTGCCAGCAGCTTAGGGTTTTCGTCCGGCTACACCTTC

D gene: NA
V gene: TRBV20-1
J gene: TRBJ2-2
clone size: NA
CDR3 protein: CSAYDGTEQTGELFF
CDR3 DNA: TGCAGTGCGTACGACGGAACCGAACAGACCGGGGAGCTGTTTTTT

D gene: NA
V gene: TRBV4-3
J gene: TRBJ2-6
clone size: few
CDR3 protein: CASSQSGFPSGANVLTF
CDR3 DNA: TGCGCCAGCAGCCAATCCGGGTTCCCCTCTGGGGCCAACGTCCTGACTTTC

D gene: NA
V gene: TRBV18
J gene: TRBJ2-3
clone size: few
CDR3 protein: CASSPPSRDTQYF
CDR3 DNA: TGTGCCAGCTCACCACCTTCTAGAGATACGCAGTATTTT

D gene: NA
V gene: TRBV2
J gene: TRBJ1-2
clone size: NA
CDR3 protein: CASRLGRNLIYGYTF
CDR3 DNA: TGTGCCAGCAGGCTGGGGAGGAACCTGATCTATGGCTACACCTTC

D gene: NA
V gene: TRBV3-1
J gene: TRBJ2-5
clone size: NA
CDR3 protein: CASSQLGGPETQYF
CDR3 DNA: TGTGCCAGCAGCCAGTTAGGTGGGCCCGAGACCCAGTACTTC

D gene: TRBD1
V gene: TRBV12-3/TRBV12-4
J gene: TRBJ1-5
clone size: NA
CDR3 protein: CASSFGRGGNQPQHF
CDR3 DNA: TGTGCCAGCAGTTTCGGCAGGGGGGGCAATCAGCCCCAGCATTTT

D gene: TRBD1
V gene: TRBV2
J gene: TRBJ1-6
clone size: NA
CDR3 protein: CASSGDRVVNSPLHF
CDR3 DNA: TGTGCCAGCAGCGGAGACAGGGTTGTGAATTCACCCCTCCACTTT

D gene: NA
V gene: TRBV21-1
J gene: TRBJ2-2
clone size: NA
CDR3 protein: CASSKFFTTSGDTGELFF
CDR3 DNA: TGTGCCAGCAGCAAGTTTTTTACGACTAGCGGAGACACCGGGGAGCTGTTTTTT

D gene: TRBD2
V gene: TRBV6-2/TRBV6-3
J gene: TRBJ2-1
clone size: NA
CDR3 protein: CASSYSGGRASEQFF
CDR3 DNA: TGTGCCAGCAGTTACTCGGGCGGGAGGGCAAGTGAGCAGTTCTTC

D gene: NA
V gene: TRBV12-5
J gene: TRBJ2-3
clone size: NA
CDR3 protein: CASGLGLALDTQYF
CDR3 DNA: TGTGCTAGTGGTTTGGGTTTGGCCTTAGATACGCAGTATTTT

D gene: TRBD2
V gene: TRBV27
J gene: TRBJ2-1
clone size: NA
CDR3 protein: CASSLGGEEFF
CDR3 DNA: TGTGCCAGCAGTTTGGGGGGGGAGGAGTTCTTC

D gene: NA
V gene: TRBV29-1
J gene: TRBJ1-1
clone size: NA
CDR3 protein: CSVEDLGREAFF
CDR3 DNA: TGCAGCGTTGAAGACCTGGGGAGGGAAGCTTTCTTT

D gene: TRBD2
V gene: TRBV29-1
J gene: TRBJ2-1
clone size: NA
CDR3 protein: CSVEPRLAGVKGEQFF
CDR3 DNA: TGCAGCGTTGAACCCAGACTAGCGGGAGTTAAGGGTGAGCAGTTCTTC